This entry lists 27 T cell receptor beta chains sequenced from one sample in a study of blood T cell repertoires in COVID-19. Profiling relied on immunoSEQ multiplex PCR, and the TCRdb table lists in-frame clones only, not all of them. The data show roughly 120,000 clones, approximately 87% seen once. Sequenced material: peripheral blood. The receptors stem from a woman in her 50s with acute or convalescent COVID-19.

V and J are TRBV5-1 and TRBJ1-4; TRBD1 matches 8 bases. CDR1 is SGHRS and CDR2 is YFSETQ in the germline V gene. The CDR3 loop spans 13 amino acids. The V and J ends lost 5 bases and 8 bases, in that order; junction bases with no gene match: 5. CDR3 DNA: TGCGCCAGCAGGGACAGGGTGTGGGAAAAACTGTTTTTT. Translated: CASRDRVWEKLFF.

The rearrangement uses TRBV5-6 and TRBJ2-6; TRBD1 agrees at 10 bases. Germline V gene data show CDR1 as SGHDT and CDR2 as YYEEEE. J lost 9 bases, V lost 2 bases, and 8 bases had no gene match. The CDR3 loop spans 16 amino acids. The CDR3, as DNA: TGTGCCAGCAGCTTTTACCGACAGGGGGCAGTCAACGTCCTGACTTTC. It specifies CASSFYRQGAVNVLTF. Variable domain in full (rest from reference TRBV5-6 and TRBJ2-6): DAGVTQSPTHLIKTRGQQVTLRCSPKSGHDTVSWYQQALGQGPQFIFQYYEEEERQRGNFPDRFSGHQFPNYSSELNVNALLLGDSALYLCASSFYRQGAVNVLTFGAGSRLTVL.

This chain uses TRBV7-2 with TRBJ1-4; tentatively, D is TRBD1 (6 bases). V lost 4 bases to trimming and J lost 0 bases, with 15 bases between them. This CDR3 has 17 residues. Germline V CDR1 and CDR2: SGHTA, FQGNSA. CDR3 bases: TGTGCCAGCAGCTACCAAGGGGGACCTACAACTAATGAAAAACTGTTTTTT. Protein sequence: CASSYQGGPTTNEKLFF. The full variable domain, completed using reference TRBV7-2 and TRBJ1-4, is GAGVSQSPSNKVTEKGKDVELRCDPISGHTALYWYRQSLGQGLEFLIYFQGNSAPDKSGLPSDRFSAERTGGSVSTLTIQRTQQEDSAVYLCASSYQGGPTTNEKLFFGSGTQLSVL.

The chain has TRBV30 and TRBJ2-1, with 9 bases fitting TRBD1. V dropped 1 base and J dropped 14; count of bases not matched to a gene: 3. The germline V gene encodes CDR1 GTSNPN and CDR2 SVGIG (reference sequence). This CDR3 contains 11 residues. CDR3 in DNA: TGTGCCTGGAGTGGCGGACAGGGGAAGTTCTTC. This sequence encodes CAWSGGQGKFF.

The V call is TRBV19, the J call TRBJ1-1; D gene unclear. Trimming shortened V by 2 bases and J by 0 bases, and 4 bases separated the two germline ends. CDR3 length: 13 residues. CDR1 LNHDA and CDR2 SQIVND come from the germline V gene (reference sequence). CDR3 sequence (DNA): TGTGCCAGTAGTATACTCCTGAACACTGAAGCTTTCTTT. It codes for CASSILLNTEAFF.

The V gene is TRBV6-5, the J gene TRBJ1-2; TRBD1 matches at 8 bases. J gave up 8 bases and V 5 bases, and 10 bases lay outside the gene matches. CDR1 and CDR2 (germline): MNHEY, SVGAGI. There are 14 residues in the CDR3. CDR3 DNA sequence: TGTGCCAGCAGTCAGGACAGGGCCCGTAAGGGCTACACCTTC. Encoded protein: CASSQDRARKGYTF.

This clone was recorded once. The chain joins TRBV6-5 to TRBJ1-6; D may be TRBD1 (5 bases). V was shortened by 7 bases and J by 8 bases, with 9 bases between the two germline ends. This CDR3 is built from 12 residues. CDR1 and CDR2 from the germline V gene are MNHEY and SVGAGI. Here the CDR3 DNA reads TGTGCCAGCAATCAGGGATATTCACCCCTCCACTTT. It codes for CASNQGYSPLHF.

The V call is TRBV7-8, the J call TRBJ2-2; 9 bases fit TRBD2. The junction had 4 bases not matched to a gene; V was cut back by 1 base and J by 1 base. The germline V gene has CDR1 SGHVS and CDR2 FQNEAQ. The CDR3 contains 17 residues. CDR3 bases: TGTGCCAGCAGCTTAGGCGGGGGGGCGATGAACACCGGGGAGCTGTTTTTT. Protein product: CASSLGGGAMNTGELFF.

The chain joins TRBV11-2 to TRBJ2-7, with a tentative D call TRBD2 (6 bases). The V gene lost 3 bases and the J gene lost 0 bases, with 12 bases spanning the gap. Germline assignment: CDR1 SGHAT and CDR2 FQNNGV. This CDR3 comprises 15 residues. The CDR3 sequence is CASSFAGPSSYEQYF. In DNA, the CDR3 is TGTGCCAGCAGCTTTGCGGGGCCTAGCTCCTACGAGCAGTACTTC. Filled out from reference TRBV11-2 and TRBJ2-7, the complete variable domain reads EAGVAQSPRYKIIEKRQSVAFWCNPISGHATLYWYQQILGQGPKLLIQFQNNGVVDDSQLPKDRFSAERLKGVDSTLKIQPAKLEDSAVYLCASSFAGPSSYEQYFGPGTRLTVT.

CDR3 region: CASSGGGRNEKLFF. The DNA of the CDR3 is TGTGCCAGTAGTGGTGGGGGGAGGAATGAAAAACTGTTTTTT. The chain has TRBV19 and TRBJ1-4, with TRBD1 as a possible D gene (5 bases). The V gene's germline CDR1 is LNHDA and CDR2 SQIVND (reference sequence). The ends were cut back, 5 bases at V and 5 bases at J, with 12 bases in the middle. The CDR3 has 14 residues. Full variable domain (rest looked up from reference TRBV19 and TRBJ1-4): DGGITQSPKYLFRKEGQNVTLSCEQNLNHDAMYWYRQDPGQGLRLIYYSQIVNDFQKGDIAEGYSVSREKKESFPLTVTSAQKNPTAFYLCASSGGGRNEKLFFGSGTQLSVL.

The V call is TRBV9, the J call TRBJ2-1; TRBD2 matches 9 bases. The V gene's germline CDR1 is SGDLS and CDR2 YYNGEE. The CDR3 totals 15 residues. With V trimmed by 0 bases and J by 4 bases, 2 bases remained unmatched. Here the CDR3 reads CASSVASGAYNEQFF. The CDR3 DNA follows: TGTGCCAGCAGCGTAGCTAGCGGGGCTTACAATGAGCAGTTCTTC.

CDR3 region: CATNLGGQGWNTQYF. The CDR3 DNA reads TGTGCCACGAATCTTGGGGGACAGGGCTGGAATACGCAGTATTTT. The chain employs TRBV11-2 and TRBJ2-3; 9 bases align to TRBD1. V shed 10 bases, J shed 7 bases, and the junction held 15 bases outside the gene matches. Germline V gene sequence: CDR1 SGHAT, CDR2 FQNNGV. This CDR3 contains 15 residues.

CDR3 in DNA: TGTGCCAGCAGCTCCTCGGCGGCTAGCGGGTGGGATACGCAGTATTTT. Translated: CASSSSAASGWDTQYF. The chain uses TRBV7-2 and TRBJ2-3, with 8 bases fitting TRBD2. The CDR3 covers 16 residues. With V trimmed by 4 bases and J by 6 bases, 12 bases remained unmatched. Germline CDR1 reads SGHTA; CDR2 reads FQGNSA.

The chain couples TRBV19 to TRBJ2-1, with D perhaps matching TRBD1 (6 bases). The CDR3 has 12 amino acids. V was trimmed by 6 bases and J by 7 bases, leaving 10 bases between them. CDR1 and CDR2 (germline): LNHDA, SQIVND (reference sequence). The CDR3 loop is CASSLQGNEQFF. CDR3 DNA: TGTGCCAGTAGCCTACAGGGTAATGAGCAGTTCTTC.

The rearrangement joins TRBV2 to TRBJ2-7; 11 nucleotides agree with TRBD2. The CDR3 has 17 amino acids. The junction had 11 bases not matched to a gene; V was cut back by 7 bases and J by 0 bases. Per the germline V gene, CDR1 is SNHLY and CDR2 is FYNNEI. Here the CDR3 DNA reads TGTGCCAGCATTTTACCATTAGCGGGAGGGAGCTCCTACGAGCAGTACTTC. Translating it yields CASILPLAGGSSYEQYF.

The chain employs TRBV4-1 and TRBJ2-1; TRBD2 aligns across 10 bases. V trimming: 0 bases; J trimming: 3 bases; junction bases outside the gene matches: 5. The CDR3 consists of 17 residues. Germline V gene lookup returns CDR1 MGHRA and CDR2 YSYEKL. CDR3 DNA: TGCGCCAGCAGCCAAGAATGGATAGCGGGGGGCTACAATGAGCAGTTCTTC. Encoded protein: CASSQEWIAGGYNEQFF.

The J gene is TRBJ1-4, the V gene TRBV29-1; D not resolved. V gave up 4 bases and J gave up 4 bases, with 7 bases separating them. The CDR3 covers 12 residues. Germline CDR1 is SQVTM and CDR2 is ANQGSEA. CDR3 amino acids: CSVVDINEKLFF. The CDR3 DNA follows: TGCAGCGTTGTCGACATTAATGAAAAACTGTTTTTT.

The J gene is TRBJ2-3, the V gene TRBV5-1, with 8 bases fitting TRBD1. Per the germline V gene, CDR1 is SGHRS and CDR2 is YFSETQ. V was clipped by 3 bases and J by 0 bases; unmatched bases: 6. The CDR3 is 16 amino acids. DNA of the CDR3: TGCGCCAGCAGCTCGCGGACAGGGACTAGCACAGATACGCAGTATTTT. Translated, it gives CASSSRTGTSTDTQYF.

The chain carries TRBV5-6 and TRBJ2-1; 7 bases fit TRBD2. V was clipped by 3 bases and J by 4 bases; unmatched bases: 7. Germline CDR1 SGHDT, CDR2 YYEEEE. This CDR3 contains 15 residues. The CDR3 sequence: CASSWEGMGYNEQFF. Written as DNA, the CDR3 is TGTGCCAGCAGCTGGGAGGGGATGGGGTACAATGAGCAGTTCTTC.

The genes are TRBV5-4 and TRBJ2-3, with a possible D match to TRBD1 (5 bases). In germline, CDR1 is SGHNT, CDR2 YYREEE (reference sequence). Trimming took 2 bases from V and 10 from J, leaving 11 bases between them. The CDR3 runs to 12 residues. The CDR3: CASSLRGWAQYF. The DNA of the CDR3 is TGTGCCAGCAGCTTAAGGGGATGGGCGCAGTATTTT.

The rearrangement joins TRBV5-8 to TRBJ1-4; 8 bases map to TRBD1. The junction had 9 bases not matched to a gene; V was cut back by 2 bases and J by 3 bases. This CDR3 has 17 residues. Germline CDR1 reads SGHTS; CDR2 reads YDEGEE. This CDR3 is CASSLGQGERSNEKLFF. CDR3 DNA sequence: TGTGCCAGCAGCTTAGGACAGGGCGAGAGGTCTAATGAAAAACTGTTTTTT.

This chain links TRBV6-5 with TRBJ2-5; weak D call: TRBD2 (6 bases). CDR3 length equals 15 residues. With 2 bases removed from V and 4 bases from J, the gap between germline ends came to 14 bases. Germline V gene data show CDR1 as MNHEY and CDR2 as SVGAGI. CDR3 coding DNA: TGTGCCAGCAGTTACATGGGAGGAAGGGGAGAGACCCAGTACTTC. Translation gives CASSYMGGRGETQYF.

CDR3 bases: TGTGCCAGTAGTATAGTAGGGACAGGGTATGGCTACACCTTC. It is translated as CASSIVGTGYGYTF. V and J are TRBV19 and TRBJ1-2; 9 positions match TRBD1. V shed 1 base, J shed 5 bases, and the junction held 2 bases outside the gene matches. Germline V gene data show CDR1 as LNHDA and CDR2 as SQIVND (reference sequence). This CDR3 region has 14 residues. Looking up the rest from reference TRBV19 and TRBJ1-2 gives the full variable domain: DGGITQSPKYLFRKEGQNVTLSCEQNLNHDAMYWYRQDPGQGLRLIYYSQIVNDFQKGDIAEGYSVSREKKESFPLTVTSAQKNPTAFYLCASSIVGTGYGYTFGSGTRLTVV.

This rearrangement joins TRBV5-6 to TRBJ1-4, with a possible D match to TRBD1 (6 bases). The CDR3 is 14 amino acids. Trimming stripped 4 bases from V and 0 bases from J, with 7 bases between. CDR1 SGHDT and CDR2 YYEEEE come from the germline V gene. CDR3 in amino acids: CASSPGATNEKLFF. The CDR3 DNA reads TGTGCCAGCAGCCCAGGGGCAACTAATGAAAAACTGTTTTTT.

CDR3 in amino acids: CASSFTGGARNEQFF. The CDR3 bases are TGTGCCAGCAGTTTCACAGGGGGCGCAAGGAATGAGCAGTTCTTC. The chain combines TRBV6-5 with TRBJ2-1, with 9 bases identical to TRBD1. Germline V gene lookup returns CDR1 MNHEY and CDR2 SVGAGI. This CDR3 is built from 15 residues. With 4 bases clipped from V and 7 bases from J, the junction kept 8 bases outside the gene matches.

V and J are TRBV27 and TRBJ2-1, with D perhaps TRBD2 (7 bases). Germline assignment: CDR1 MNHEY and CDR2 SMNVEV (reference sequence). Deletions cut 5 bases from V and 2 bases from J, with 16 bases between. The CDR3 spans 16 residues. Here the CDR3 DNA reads TGTGCCAGCAGTACCTACTTGGGGGGGCCCTACAATGAGCAGTTCTTC. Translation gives CASSTYLGGPYNEQFF.

The CDR3 nucleotides read TGTGCCAGCAGCCAAACTCAGGCGACTAGCCTAGATACGCAGTATTTT. Amino acid sequence: CASSQTQATSLDTQYF. The chain recombines TRBV4-2 with TRBJ2-3; TRBD2 aligns across 7 bases. The CDR3 consists of 16 residues. The V and J ends lost 2 bases and 5 bases, in that order; junction bases with no gene match: 10. Germline values: CDR1 LGHNA, CDR2 YNFKEQ.